This passage covers 13 T cell receptor beta chains from one sample sequenced in a study of OX40 agonist ivuxolimab in advanced cancers. The method was immunoSEQ multiplex PCR; TCRdb's version includes in-frame clones alone and lacks a portion of them. The table has about 62,000 clones, roughly 88% seen once. The sequencing used CD4+ or CD8+ T cells sorted from blood, collected in a trial of the OX40 agonist ivuxolimab. The source is an adult with an advanced solid tumor such as melanoma, head and neck, liver or kidney cancer.

The V and J genes are TRBV28 and TRBJ1-2; D may be TRBD1 (5 bases). The CDR3 runs 12 residues. Per the germline V gene, CDR1 is MDHEN and CDR2 is SYDVKM. V lost 7 bases, J lost 8 bases, and 14 bases lay in between. CDR3 in amino acids: CASTIGGTGYTF. The CDR3 DNA sequence: TGTGCCAGCACCATTGGGGGGACCGGCTACACCTTC.

In the case of this clone: The same CDR3 arises from other DNA sequences in this sample as well. This sequence joins TRBV28 and TRBJ2-5; D may be TRBD2 (5 bases). CDR1 MDHEN and CDR2 SYDVKM come from the germline V gene. The ends were cut back, 3 bases at V and 0 bases at J, with 20 bases in the middle. CDR3 length equals 18 residues. In DNA, the CDR3 is TGTGCCAGCAGTTTCAGTCTGGGGAGTCCTAGGTACCAAGAGACCCAGTACTTC. Protein sequence: CASSFSLGSPRYQETQYF.

This chain links TRBV19 with TRBJ2-7, with TRBD1 matching over 9 bases. The CDR3 has 16 residues. Germline-derived CDR1 and CDR2 are LNHDA and SQIVND (reference sequence). J gave up 9 bases and V 5 bases, and 17 bases lay outside the gene matches. The CDR3 here is CASSGTGINPEGLQYF. DNA for the CDR3: TGTGCCAGTAGTGGGACAGGGATTAATCCTGAGGGTTTGCAGTACTTC.

The count of this clone is one. CDR3 nucleotide sequence: TGTGCCAGCAGCTCTTTACCTCGGAGGAATACAGATACGCAGTATTTT. This codes for CASSSLPRRNTDTQYF. The rearrangement uses TRBV5-6 and TRBJ2-3, with D maybe TRBD2 (5 bases). The CDR3 sequence is 16 residues long. Germline values: CDR1 SGHDT, CDR2 YYEEEE. V dropped 3 bases and J dropped 3 bases, with 17 bases sitting between them.

This chain connects TRBV28 to TRBJ2-4; 8 bases are shared with TRBD2. This CDR3 contains 15 residues. The germline V gene has CDR1 MDHEN and CDR2 SYDVKM. V shed 3 bases, J shed 1 base, and the junction held 2 bases outside the gene matches. Written as DNA, the CDR3 is TGTGCCAGCAGTTTTATAGCGGGGGCCAAAAACATTCAGTACTTC. This translates into CASSFIAGAKNIQYF.

The rearrangement links TRBV28 to TRBJ2-1; D is perhaps TRBD2 (6 bases). The CDR3 consists of 16 residues. CDR1 is MDHEN and CDR2 is SYDVKM in the germline V gene. Trimming took off 6 bases at V and 0 bases at J, with 15 bases between the two ends. CDR3 in amino acids: CASSPQWGGSYNEQFF. The CDR3 DNA reads TGTGCCAGCAGCCCCCAATGGGGAGGCTCCTACAATGAGCAGTTCTTC.

This rearrangement joins TRBV13 to TRBJ2-1; 10 bases agree with TRBD2. CDR1 and CDR2 from the germline V gene are PRHDT and FYEKMQ (reference sequence). V lost 3 bases and J lost 6; bases outside the gene matches: 2. CDR3 size: 14 residues. The CDR3 nucleotides read TGTGCCAGCAGCTTGAGCGGGAGGGCCAATGAGCAGTTCTTC. It yields the protein CASSLSGRANEQFF.

The rearrangement uses TRBV30 and TRBJ2-1, with D unresolved. The CDR3 extends over 11 amino acids. Germline assignment: CDR1 GTSNPN and CDR2 SVGIG (reference sequence). V was pared by 2 bases and J by 3 bases, with 2 bases between. The CDR3 DNA sequence: TGTGCCTGGAGTTTCTACAATGAGCAGTTCTTC. Translated, it gives CAWSFYNEQFF.

The chain combines TRBV29-1 with TRBJ2-2, with a weak D call TRBD1 (6 bases). V was trimmed by 5 bases and J by 1 base, leaving 11 bases between them. This CDR3 is 14 amino acids long. Per germline, CDR1 SQVTM and CDR2 ANQGSEA. As DNA, the CDR3 is TGCAGCGTTTACGGACAGATGAACACCGGGGAGCTGTTTTTT. Translated, it gives CSVYGQMNTGELFF.

This chain connects TRBV29-1 to TRBJ2-1, with 8 bases fitting TRBD1. V lost 3 bases, J lost 8 bases, and 6 bases stayed unmatched. Germline loops: CDR1 SQVTM, CDR2 ANQGSEA. The CDR3 is 13 amino acids. CDR3 in DNA: TGCAGCGTTGACCAGACAGGGGACGATGAGCAGTTCTTC. It translates to CSVDQTGDDEQFF.

This chain links TRBV5-1 with TRBJ2-3; D possibly corresponds to TRBD1 (5 bases). Germline V gives CDR1 SGHRS, CDR2 YFSETQ. This CDR3 contains 16 residues. V was shortened by 2 bases and J by 0 bases, with 13 bases between the two germline ends. The CDR3 DNA follows: TGCGCCAGCAGCTTAATGATAGGGGTTAGCACAGATACGCAGTATTTT. This translates into CASSLMIGVSTDTQYF.

Of note for this clone: The sample has other DNA sequences that encode this CDR3 too. The J gene is TRBJ1-4, the V gene TRBV9, with D unclear. V lost 0 bases and J 3 bases, leaving 3 bases between the germline ends. The CDR3 spans 13 residues. Germline V lookup: CDR1 SGDLS, CDR2 YYNGEE. In DNA form, the CDR3 reads TGTGCCAGCAGCGTAGAGGCTAATGAAAAACTGTTTTTT. It codes for CASSVEANEKLFF.

The chain uses TRBV7-9 and TRBJ2-7; 7 bases agree with TRBD2. The V and J ends lost 6 bases and 7 bases, in that order; junction bases with no gene match: 15. Germline CDR1 is SEHNR and CDR2 is FQNEAQ (reference sequence). This CDR3 has 15 residues. The CDR3 loop is CASRQAGGRIGEQYF. DNA for the CDR3: TGTGCCAGCAGGCAAGCGGGCGGGAGAATAGGTGAGCAGTACTTC.